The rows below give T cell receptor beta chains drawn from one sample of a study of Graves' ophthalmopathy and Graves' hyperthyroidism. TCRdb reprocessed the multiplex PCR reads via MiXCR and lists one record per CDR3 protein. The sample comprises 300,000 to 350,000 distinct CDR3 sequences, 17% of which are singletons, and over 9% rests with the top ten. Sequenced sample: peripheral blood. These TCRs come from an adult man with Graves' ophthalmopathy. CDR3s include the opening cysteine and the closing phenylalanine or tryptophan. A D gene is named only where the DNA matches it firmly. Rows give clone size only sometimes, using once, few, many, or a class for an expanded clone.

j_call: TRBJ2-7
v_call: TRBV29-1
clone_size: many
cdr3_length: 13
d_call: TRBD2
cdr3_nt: TGCAGCGTAGAAGGACTAGCTACTTACGAGCAGTACTTC
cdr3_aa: CSVEGLATYEQYF

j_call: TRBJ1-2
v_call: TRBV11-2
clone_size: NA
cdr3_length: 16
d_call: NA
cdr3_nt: TGTGCCAGCAGCTCCGTAGGACGGAGGGAGGCTTATGGCTACATCTTC
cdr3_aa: CASSSVGRREAYGYIF

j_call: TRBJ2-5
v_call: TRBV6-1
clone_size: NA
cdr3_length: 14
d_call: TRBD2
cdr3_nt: TGTGCCAGCAGTCGGGGAGGGATCGGGGAGACCCAGTACTTC
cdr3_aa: CASSRGGIGETQYF

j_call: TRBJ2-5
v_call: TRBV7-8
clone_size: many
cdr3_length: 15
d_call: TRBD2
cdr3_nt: TGTGCCAGCAGCTTAGGGACTAGGCGCCAAGAGACCCAGTACTTC
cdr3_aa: CASSLGTRRQETQYF

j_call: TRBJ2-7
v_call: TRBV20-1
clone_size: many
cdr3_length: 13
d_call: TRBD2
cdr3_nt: TGCAGTGCTACTAGCGGGAGCTCCTACGAGCAGTACTTC
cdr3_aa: CSATSGSSYEQYF

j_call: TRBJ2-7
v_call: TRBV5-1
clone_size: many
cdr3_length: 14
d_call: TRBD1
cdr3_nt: TGCGCCAGCAGCTCCCGGGACAGTACCTACCAGCAGTACTTC
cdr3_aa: CASSSRDSTYQQYF

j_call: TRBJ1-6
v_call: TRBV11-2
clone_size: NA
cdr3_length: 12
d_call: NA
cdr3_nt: TGTGCCAGCAGCCGTTACGATTCACCCCTCCACTTT
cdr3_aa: CASSRYDSPLHF

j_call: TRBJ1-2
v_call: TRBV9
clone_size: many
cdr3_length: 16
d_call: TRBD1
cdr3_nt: TGTGCCAGCCATCCCGGGACAGGGGCGGTAAACTATGGCTACACCTTC
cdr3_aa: CASHPGTGAVNYGYTF

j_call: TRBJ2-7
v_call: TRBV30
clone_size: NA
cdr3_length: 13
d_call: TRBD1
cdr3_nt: TGTGCCTGGACAAGGACAGGGGTCTACGAGCAGTACTTC
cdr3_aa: CAWTRTGVYEQYF

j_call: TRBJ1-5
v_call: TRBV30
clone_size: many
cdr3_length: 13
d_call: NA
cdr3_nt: TGTGCCTGTACCTGGCAGATCAATCAGCCCCAGCATTTT
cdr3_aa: CACTWQINQPQHF

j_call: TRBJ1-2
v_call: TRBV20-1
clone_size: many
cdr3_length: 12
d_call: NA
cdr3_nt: TGCAGTGCTAGAGATAATGGACAGATCTACACCTTC
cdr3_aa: CSARDNGQIYTF

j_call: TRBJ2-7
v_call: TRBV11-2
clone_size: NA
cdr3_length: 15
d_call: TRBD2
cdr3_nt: TGTGCCAGCAGCTTACAGCCTAGCGGGTTCTACGAGCAGTACTTC
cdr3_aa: CASSLQPSGFYEQYF

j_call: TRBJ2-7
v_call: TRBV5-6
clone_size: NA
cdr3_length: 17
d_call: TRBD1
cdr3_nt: TGTGCCAGCAGCCCCTTATCGGACAGGGGGGGGACCGGGGAGCTGTACTTC
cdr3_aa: CASSPLSDRGGTGELYF

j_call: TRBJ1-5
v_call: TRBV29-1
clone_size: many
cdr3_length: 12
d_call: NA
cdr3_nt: TGCAGCGTCGTAACAGGGAATCAGCCCCAGCATTTT
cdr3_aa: CSVVTGNQPQHF

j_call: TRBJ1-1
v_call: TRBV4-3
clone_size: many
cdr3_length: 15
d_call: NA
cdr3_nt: TGCGCCAGCAGCCAAACCGCGTGGGCCGACACTGAAGCTTTCTTT
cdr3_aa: CASSQTAWADTEAFF